This T cell receptor (beta chain) was observed in a study of CD8+ T cells in alopecia areata. Study observations and caveats: An increase in clonality over normal scalp was evident in lesional scalp, especially alopecia totalis/universalis.

Remarks on this clone: Its antigen is not identified. The sample contains more than one DNA sequence encoding this CDR3.

Documented treatment: oral pan-JAK inhibitor, 5-10 mg twice daily. Investigators sorted PBMCs to obtain both CD4+ and CD8+ T cells. Germline V gives CDR1 SQVTM, CDR2 ANQGSEA. The CDR3 extends over 11 amino acids. V was trimmed by 5 bases and J by 8 bases, leaving 12 bases between them. cDNA prepared by RNA extraction and subsequent reverse transcription served as the template for sequencing. Using immunoSEQ multiplex PCR, the repertoire was profiled, and TCRdb retains in-frame clones only, with some absent. The data contain over 100,000 clones, about half of them singletons. This clonotype originated in a human donor with alopecia areata. The sample consisted of CD4+ T cells sorted from blood, taken at week 4, from a patient treated with tofacitinib. The rearrangement uses TRBV29-1 and TRBJ1-2, with D unclear. This CDR3 reads CSVFSLYGYTF. The CDR3 DNA follows: TGCAGCGTTTTCAGTCTCTACGGCTACACCTTC.